This T cell receptor beta chain comes out of a study of human T cells and chemical hapten exposure. This clonotype was detected many times. CDR3 length equals 13 residues. CDR1 is SGHNT and CDR2 is YENEEA in the germline V gene. The germline V and J ends were trimmed by 5 bases and 1 base, with 8 bases remaining between them. Time point in this sample: patch test 2, 6 weeks after DPC sensitization. This sample's treatment: therapeutic diphenylcyclopropenone sensitization with weekly scalp DPC. TCRdb ran MiXCR on the RACE reads and lists one entry per CDR3 protein. The data show some 96,000 distinct CDR3 sequences, about 9.6% seen once.

The V gene is TRBV11-3, the J gene TRBJ2-5; weak D call: TRBD2 (6 bases). The clonotype originates from a woman aged 40 to 49 with alopecia areata. Some clones in this sample may be carry-over from other donors' samples. The specimen was whole blood, collected in connection with sensitization to the hapten diphenylcyclopropenone (DPC). The CDR3 reads CASSGLTQETQYF. For the CDR3, the DNA is TGTGCCAGCAGCGGACTAACCCAAGAGACCCAGTACTTC.